The rows below give T cell receptor beta chains drawn from one sample of a study of T cell repertoires in cytomegalovirus infection. Each CDR3 protein gets one entry after TCRdb re-called the reads with MiXCR. The data show almost 300,000 distinct CDR3 sequences, approximately 10% seen once. Sequencing was carried out using PBMCs. The receptors were gathered from a human donor in good health (CMV status not recorded). Some clones in this sample may be carry-over from other donors' samples. CDR3s include the opening cysteine and the closing phenylalanine or tryptophan. A D gene is named only where the DNA matches it firmly. Clone size, where shown, is once, few, many, or a class for clones that have expanded.

cdr3_length: 13; clone_size: many; d_call: -; j_call: TRBJ1-5; v_call: TRBV4-1; cdr3_aa: CASSSNGNQPQHF; cdr3_nt: TGCGCCAGCAGCTCTAACGGGAATCAGCCCCAGCATTTT
cdr3_length: 14; clone_size: many; d_call: -; j_call: TRBJ2-6; v_call: TRBV5-1; cdr3_aa: CASSLEEGANVLTF; cdr3_nt: TGCGCCAGCAGCTTGGAGGAGGGGGCCAACGTCCTGACTTTC
cdr3_length: 12; clone_size: many; d_call: -; j_call: TRBJ1-5; v_call: TRBV20-1; cdr3_aa: CSGERRGQPQHF; cdr3_nt: TGCAGTGGCGAGAGGCGGGGCCAGCCCCAGCATTTT
cdr3_length: 14; clone_size: -; d_call: -; j_call: TRBJ2-5; v_call: TRBV6-2/TRBV6-3; cdr3_aa: CASSYGDNQETQYF; cdr3_nt: TGTGCCAGCAGTTACGGAGACAACCAAGAGACCCAGTACTTC
cdr3_length: 15; clone_size: -; d_call: TRBD1; j_call: TRBJ1-4; v_call: TRBV10-3; cdr3_aa: CAISDDRADNEKLFF; cdr3_nt: TGTGCCATCAGTGACGACAGGGCGGATAATGAAAAACTGTTTTTT
cdr3_length: 19; clone_size: many; d_call: TRBD1; j_call: TRBJ2-7; v_call: TRBV7-9; cdr3_aa: CASSTFRDRAVPGPYGQYF; cdr3_nt: TGTGCCAGCAGCACGTTCCGGGACAGGGCCGTCCCAGGACCCTACGGGCAGTACTTC
cdr3_length: 13; clone_size: many; d_call: -; j_call: TRBJ1-1; v_call: TRBV6-4; cdr3_aa: CASYRWSATEAFF; cdr3_nt: TGTGCCAGCTACAGATGGTCTGCGACTGAAGCTTTCTTT
cdr3_length: 16; clone_size: many; d_call: TRBD1; j_call: TRBJ2-2; v_call: TRBV28; cdr3_aa: CASSFLDRGPTGELFF; cdr3_nt: TGTGCCAGCAGTTTTCTGGACAGGGGGCCCACCGGGGAGCTGTTTTTT
cdr3_length: 12; clone_size: many; d_call: TRBD1; j_call: TRBJ2-7; v_call: TRBV20-1; cdr3_aa: CSVGQGAYEQYF; cdr3_nt: TGCAGTGTGGGACAGGGGGCTTACGAGCAGTACTTC
cdr3_length: 17; clone_size: -; d_call: -; j_call: TRBJ1-5; v_call: TRBV20-1; cdr3_aa: CSARRRLAGVKNQPQHF; cdr3_nt: TGCAGTGCTAGGAGACGTTTGGCAGGGGTTAAAAATCAGCCCCAGCATTTT
cdr3_length: 15; clone_size: few; d_call: -; j_call: TRBJ1-5; v_call: TRBV9; cdr3_aa: CASSVGGGGNQPQHF; cdr3_nt: TGTGCCAGCAGCGTAGGGGGGGGCGGCAATCAGCCCCAGCATTTT
cdr3_length: 12; clone_size: many; d_call: -; j_call: TRBJ2-7; v_call: TRBV20-1; cdr3_aa: CSARATRGEQYF; cdr3_nt: TGCAGTGCTAGAGCCACGAGGGGCGAGCAGTACTTC
cdr3_length: 15; clone_size: once; d_call: TRBD1; j_call: TRBJ1-1; v_call: TRBV7-9; cdr3_aa: CASSYRQGQNTEAFF; cdr3_nt: TGTGCCAGCAGCTACCGACAGGGTCAGAACACTGAAGCTTTCTTT
cdr3_length: 15; clone_size: -; d_call: -; j_call: TRBJ2-1; v_call: TRBV19; cdr3_aa: CASTIGGSSYNEQFF; cdr3_nt: TGTGCCAGTACTATAGGCGGGTCCTCCTACAATGAGCAGTTCTTC
cdr3_length: 14; clone_size: -; d_call: -; j_call: TRBJ1-3; v_call: TRBV3-1; cdr3_aa: CASAAQSSGNTIYF; cdr3_nt: TGTGCCAGCGCCGCGCAAAGCTCTGGAAACACCATATATTTT
cdr3_length: 16; clone_size: many; d_call: TRBD1; j_call: TRBJ1-4; v_call: TRBV7-2; cdr3_aa: CASSPQGRQGGEKLFF; cdr3_nt: TGTGCCAGCAGCCCACAAGGCCGACAGGGTGGTGAAAAACTGTTTTTT
cdr3_length: 12; clone_size: many; d_call: -; j_call: TRBJ1-1; v_call: TRBV25-1; cdr3_aa: CASSFTANTAFF; cdr3_nt: TGTGCCAGCAGTTTCACCGCCAACACGGCTTTCTTT
cdr3_length: 12; clone_size: many; d_call: -; j_call: TRBJ2-1; v_call: TRBV28; cdr3_aa: CASRGGYNEQFF; cdr3_nt: TGTGCCAGCAGGGGGGGTTACAATGAGCAGTTCTTC
cdr3_length: 11; clone_size: -; d_call: -; j_call: TRBJ2-1; v_call: TRBV29-1; cdr3_aa: CSVQGAHEQFF; cdr3_nt: TGCAGCGTCCAAGGGGCCCATGAGCAGTTCTTC
cdr3_length: 15; clone_size: many; d_call: -; j_call: TRBJ2-2; v_call: TRBV15; cdr3_aa: CATSGTGPFTGELFF; cdr3_nt: TGTGCCACCAGCGGGACCGGGCCCTTCACCGGGGAGCTGTTTTTT
cdr3_length: 11; clone_size: few; d_call: -; j_call: TRBJ1-5; v_call: TRBV10-3; cdr3_aa: CAISERQPQHF; cdr3_nt: TGTGCCATCAGTGAACGACAGCCCCAGCATTTT
cdr3_length: 13; clone_size: once; d_call: -; j_call: TRBJ2-5; v_call: TRBV28; cdr3_aa: CASRPGIGETQYF; cdr3_nt: TGTGCCAGCAGGCCGGGAATAGGAGAGACCCAGTACTTC
cdr3_length: 15; clone_size: many; d_call: -; j_call: TRBJ2-7; v_call: TRBV5-1; cdr3_aa: CASSLAPAASYEQYF; cdr3_nt: TGCGCCAGCAGCTTGGCCCCGGCCGCAAGCTACGAGCAGTACTTC
cdr3_length: 15; clone_size: many; d_call: TRBD2; j_call: TRBJ2-1; v_call: TRBV7-4; cdr3_aa: CASSNTSGVYNEQFF; cdr3_nt: TGTGCCAGCAGCAACACTAGCGGGGTCTACAATGAGCAGTTCTTC
cdr3_length: 13; clone_size: -; d_call: TRBD1; j_call: TRBJ2-5; v_call: TRBV12-3/TRBV12-4; cdr3_aa: CASSLTGDHFRYF; cdr3_nt: TGTGCCAGCAGTTTAACAGGGGACCACTTTAGGTACTTC
cdr3_length: 12; clone_size: -; d_call: -; j_call: TRBJ1-5; v_call: TRBV20-1; cdr3_aa: CSARDVEGSQHF; cdr3_nt: TGCAGTGCTAGAGATGTAGAAGGGTCCCAGCATTTT
cdr3_length: 14; clone_size: many; d_call: -; j_call: TRBJ2-1; v_call: TRBV12-3/TRBV12-4; cdr3_aa: CASSPQGSTGEQFF; cdr3_nt: TGTGCCAGCAGTCCCCAGGGATCCACGGGAGAGCAGTTCTTC
cdr3_length: 14; clone_size: many; d_call: -; j_call: TRBJ2-7; v_call: TRBV11-3; cdr3_aa: CASSLDGVTYEQYF; cdr3_nt: TGTGCCAGCAGCTTAGACGGAGTTACCTACGAGCAGTACTTC
cdr3_length: 16; clone_size: many; d_call: -; j_call: TRBJ1-5; v_call: TRBV7-4; cdr3_aa: CASSSHPDRDNQPQHF; cdr3_nt: TGTGCCAGCAGCTCTCACCCGGACAGAGACAATCAGCCCCAGCATTTT
cdr3_length: 15; clone_size: many; d_call: -; j_call: TRBJ1-6; v_call: TRBV7-8; cdr3_aa: CASSLRTGSNSPLHF; cdr3_nt: TGTGCCAGCAGCTTAAGAACGGGCTCCAATTCACCCCTCCACTTT
cdr3_length: 17; clone_size: few; d_call: -; j_call: TRBJ1-2; v_call: TRBV12-3/TRBV12-4; cdr3_aa: CASSLRRQGGVDYGYTF; cdr3_nt: TGTGCCAGCAGTTTAAGAAGGCAGGGAGGTGTTGACTATGGCTACACCTTC
cdr3_length: 15; clone_size: many; d_call: -; j_call: TRBJ2-7; v_call: TRBV28; cdr3_aa: CASSPPAGGSDEQYF; cdr3_nt: TGTGCCAGCAGTCCCCCCGCGGGCGGTTCTGACGAGCAGTACTTC
cdr3_length: 15; clone_size: many; d_call: TRBD2; j_call: TRBJ2-2; v_call: TRBV5-1; cdr3_aa: CAIATSPLDGGELFF; cdr3_nt: TGCGCCATCGCGACTAGCCCTCTCGATGGCGGGGAGCTGTTTTTT
cdr3_length: 13; clone_size: many; d_call: -; j_call: TRBJ2-5; v_call: TRBV7-2; cdr3_aa: CASSLLAGAVRVF; cdr3_nt: TGTGCCAGCAGCTTACTCGCGGGGGCCGTAAGGGTCTTC
cdr3_length: 15; clone_size: many; d_call: -; j_call: TRBJ1-5; v_call: TRBV28; cdr3_aa: CATQGWRVSNQPQHF; cdr3_nt: TGTGCCACCCAAGGTTGGCGAGTAAGCAATCAGCCCCAGCATTTT
cdr3_length: 13; clone_size: many; d_call: -; j_call: TRBJ1-5; v_call: TRBV12-3/TRBV12-4; cdr3_aa: CASSPDSPWPQHF; cdr3_nt: TGTGCCAGCAGTCCCGACTCCCCGTGGCCCCAGCATTTT
cdr3_length: 13; clone_size: many; d_call: TRBD1; j_call: TRBJ1-1; v_call: TRBV24-1; cdr3_aa: CATRGQQNTEAFF; cdr3_nt: TGTGCCACCAGGGGACAGCAGAACACTGAAGCTTTCTTT
cdr3_length: 20; clone_size: few; d_call: TRBD1; j_call: TRBJ1-1; v_call: TRBV18; cdr3_aa: CASSPFGPGTGKIMNTEAFF; cdr3_nt: TGTGCCAGCTCACCATTTGGTCCTGGGACAGGGAAAATCATGAACACTGAAGCTTTCTTT
cdr3_length: 15; clone_size: -; d_call: -; j_call: TRBJ2-7; v_call: TRBV6-5; cdr3_aa: CASSYWVGGTYEQYF; cdr3_nt: TGTGCCAGCAGTTACTGGGTAGGGGGTACCTACGAGCAGTACTTC
cdr3_length: 14; clone_size: few; d_call: -; j_call: TRBJ2-3; v_call: TRBV13; cdr3_aa: CASSLGLLKGTQYF; cdr3_nt: TGTGCCAGCAGCTTGGGACTTCTTAAGGGTACGCAGTATTTT
cdr3_length: 13; clone_size: many; d_call: -; j_call: TRBJ2-5; v_call: TRBV7-9; cdr3_aa: CASSLGGKETQYF; cdr3_nt: TGTGCCAGCAGCTTAGGGGGGAAAGAGACCCAGTACTTC
cdr3_length: 15; clone_size: many; d_call: TRBD1; j_call: TRBJ1-1; v_call: TRBV7-8; cdr3_aa: CASSPMDRMNTEAFF; cdr3_nt: TGTGCCAGCAGCCCCATGGACAGGATGAACACTGAAGCTTTCTTT